One T cell receptor (beta chain) is described in this entry. The target antigen is unknown. The ends lost 6 bases at V and 2 bases at J; junction bases unmatched: 8. Germline V gene lookup returns CDR1 SNHLY and CDR2 FYNNEI. The CDR3 sequence is 17 residues long. The sample comes from a study of T cell responses to AZD1222 COVID-19 vaccine. TCRdb's copy holds only in-frame clones and misses some; the assay was immunoSEQ multiplex PCR. Here the sample spans over 200,000 clones, roughly 94% being singletons. General study points: Two AZD1222 doses significantly raised spike-specific TCR breadth and depth over controls. Within unmutated variant regions lay the reported targets of nearly half of spike-specific TCRs. Donors, mostly white British, included more females; clonal diversity was possibly underestimated. There were vaccine-associated CD4 TCRs across spike, dominant at 160-218 and 743-854.

The sequence derives from an adult who received the MenACWY meningococcal vaccine as a control. The sequences come from peripheral blood, collected 28 days after the second dose of the MenACWY control vaccine. The gene calls are TRBV2 and TRBJ2-3, with TRBD2 identical over 13 bases. This chain's CDR3 is CASSPGLAGYPTDTQYF. The CDR3 bases are TGTGCCAGCAGCCCGGGACTAGCGGGGTATCCCACAGATACGCAGTATTTT.